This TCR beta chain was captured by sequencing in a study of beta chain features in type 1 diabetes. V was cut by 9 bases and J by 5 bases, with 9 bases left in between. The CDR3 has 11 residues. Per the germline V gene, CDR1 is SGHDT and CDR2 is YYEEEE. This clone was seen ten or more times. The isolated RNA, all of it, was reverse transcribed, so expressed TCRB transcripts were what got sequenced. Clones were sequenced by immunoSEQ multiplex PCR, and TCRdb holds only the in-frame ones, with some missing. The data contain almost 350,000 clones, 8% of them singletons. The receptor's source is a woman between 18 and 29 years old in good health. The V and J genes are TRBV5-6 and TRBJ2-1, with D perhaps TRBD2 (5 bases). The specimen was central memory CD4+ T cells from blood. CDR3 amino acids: CATTRDNEQFF. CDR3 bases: TGTGCCACCACTAGAGACAATGAGCAGTTCTTC.